One and the same sample provided the 21 T cell receptor beta chains below, sequenced in a study of cytomegalovirus exposure and HLA in healthy donors. The PCR employed 60 Vbeta primers together with 13 Jbeta primers. Clones were read by immunoSEQ multiplex PCR, and TCRdb kept only the in-frame ones, dropping some. The sample includes 95,000 to 150,000 clones, 75% to 85% of them seen just once. The sample taken for sequencing was PBMCs. These receptors all stem from a man aged 45-60 years in good health and CMV-seronegative.

This rearrangement joins TRBV28 to TRBJ2-6, with a weak D call TRBD1 (6 bases). The CDR3 contains 15 residues. Germline CDR1 is MDHEN and CDR2 is SYDVKM. Trimming stripped 6 bases from V and 4 bases from J, with 13 bases between. The CDR3 sequence is CASSPTGSGANVLTF. The CDR3 DNA is TGTGCCAGCAGCCCTACAGGGTCCGGGGCCAACGTCCTGACTTTC.

V usage is TRBV19 and J usage is TRBJ2-7; D perhaps matches TRBD2 (5 bases). Germline-derived CDR1 and CDR2 are LNHDA and SQIVND (reference sequence). This CDR3 has 15 amino acids. The V and J ends lost 7 bases and 3 bases respectively, with 19 bases between them. The CDR3 spells CASTPREGMGYEQYF. The CDR3 region has the DNA TGTGCCAGTACTCCGCGAGAGGGAATGGGCTACGAGCAGTACTTC.

The chain employs TRBV6-5 and TRBJ1-2, with D possibly matching TRBD1 (5 bases). Per germline, CDR1 MNHEY and CDR2 SVGAGI. V shed 0 bases and J shed 7 bases, with 12 bases lying between them. This CDR3 has 14 residues. The DNA of the CDR3 is TGTGCCAGCAGTTACTCGCAGGGTGGCCTTGGCTACACCTTC. This translates into CASSYSQGGLGYTF.

This clone was seen a few times. The chain uses TRBV5-1 and TRBJ2-2, with D perhaps matching TRBD2 (6 bases). Per germline, CDR1 SGHRS and CDR2 YFSETQ. The CDR3 spans 15 residues. The V gene lost 4 bases and the J gene lost 3 bases, with 13 bases spanning the gap. The CDR3 DNA is TGCGCCAGCAGCCCAGGGACGGGAGACACCGGGGAGCTGTTTTTT. Its protein is CASSPGTGDTGELFF.

The table lists this clone with a few counts. The chain joins TRBV7-2 to TRBJ1-1, with TRBD1 as a possible D gene (5 bases). Trimming stripped 1 base from V and 0 bases from J, with 6 bases between. This CDR3 spans 14 amino acids. In germline, CDR1 is SGHTA, CDR2 FQGNSA. CDR3: CASSLEGLNTEAFF. CDR3 DNA: TGTGCCAGCAGCTTAGAGGGGTTGAACACTGAAGCTTTCTTT.

The CDR3 DNA is TGTGCCAGCCTACAGCCAGTCTTAACCGGGGAGCTGTTTTTT. This codes for CASLQPVLTGELFF. The V call is TRBV6-1, the J call TRBJ2-2; D not certain. Deletions cut 8 bases from V and 5 bases from J, with 15 bases between. Per the germline V gene, CDR1 is MNHNS and CDR2 is SASEGT. The CDR3 runs to 14 residues.

The chain uses TRBV5-4 and TRBJ2-5; 10 bases line up with TRBD2. The DNA matches TRBJ2-7 better at its end, which makes the J call doubtful. In germline, CDR1 is SGHNT, CDR2 YYREEE (reference sequence). The CDR3 length is 15 residues. CDR3 region: CASSSTSGVSYEQYF. The CDR3 DNA reads TGTGCCAGCAGCTCTACTAGCGGGGTTTCCTACGAGCAGTACTTC.

The chain combines TRBV6-1 with TRBJ2-2; D ambiguous. This CDR3 has 13 amino acids. Germline V lookup: CDR1 MNHNS, CDR2 SASEGT. V lost 6 bases and J 6 bases, leaving 11 bases between the germline ends. The CDR3 coding sequence is TGTGCCAGCAGGCCCCCAGGTGCCGGGGAGCTGTTTTTT. It translates to CASRPPGAGELFF.

This clone turned up a few times. The chain joins TRBV29-1 to TRBJ2-1; TRBD2 matches at 8 bases. After removal of 4 bases from V and 9 bases from J, the junction contained 14 bases not matched to a gene. The CDR3 runs to 15 residues. Germline CDR1 reads SQVTM; CDR2 reads ANQGSEA. CDR3 in DNA: TGCAGCGTTGGCCTGAGGAGCGGGGGATCAATTGAGCAGTTCTTC. Residues: CSVGLRSGGSIEQFF.

The chain has TRBV7-9 and TRBJ1-1; 7 bases line up with TRBD1. The CDR3 consists of 14 residues. Germline CDR1 reads SEHNR; CDR2 reads FQNEAQ (reference sequence). Trimming removed 3 bases from V and 1 base from J; junction bases left unmatched: 2. The CDR3 sequence is CASSFRQGNTEAFF. As DNA, the CDR3 is TGTGCCAGCAGCTTCCGACAGGGGAACACTGAAGCTTTCTTT. The full variable domain, rest sourced from reference TRBV7-9 and TRBJ1-1, is DTGVSQNPRHKITKRGQNVTFRCDPISEHNRLYWYRQTLGQGPEFLTYFQNEAQLEKSRLLSDRFSAERPKGSFSTLEIQRTEQGDSAMYLCASSFRQGNTEAFFGQGTRLTVV.

The chain uses TRBV4-3 and TRBJ1-1; tentative D call: TRBD1 (6 bases). Germline CDR1 is LGHNA and CDR2 is YSLEER. V was trimmed by 0 bases and J by 1 base, leaving 9 bases between them. The CDR3 spans 15 residues. The CDR3 region has the DNA TGCGCCAGCAGCCAAGAAGGGGGAACGAACACTGAAGCTTTCTTT. Encoded protein: CASSQEGGTNTEAFF.

Only a few counts were recorded for this clone. The chain is built from TRBV4-1 and TRBJ1-2, with D maybe TRBD1 (5 bases). Trimming took off 1 base at V and 2 bases at J, with 11 bases between the two ends. The CDR3 extends over 15 amino acids. Per germline, CDR1 MGHRA and CDR2 YSYEKL. DNA of the CDR3: TGCGCCAGCAGCCAAGTCTTGGACAACAACTATGGCTACACCTTC. This encodes CASSQVLDNNYGYTF.

The rearrangement joins TRBV2 to TRBJ2-1; unclear D gene. Germline loops: CDR1 SNHLY, CDR2 FYNNEI. Trimming removed 8 bases from V and 3 bases from J, with 8 bases in between. There are 12 residues in the CDR3. The CDR3 loop reads CASQAFYNEQFF. The CDR3 region has the DNA TGTGCCAGCCAGGCCTTCTACAATGAGCAGTTCTTC.

The chain combines TRBV5-4 with TRBJ1-2; TRBD1 aligns across 7 bases. Trimming at V came to 0 bases and at J to 0 bases, leaving 2 bases not matched to a gene. CDR1 is SGHNT, CDR2 YYREEE, per germline (reference sequence). The CDR3 runs 15 residues. Here the CDR3 reads CASSLGQGANYGYTF. For the CDR3, the DNA is TGTGCCAGCAGCTTGGGGCAGGGGGCTAACTATGGCTACACCTTC. Full variable domain (outside the CDR3, taken from reference TRBV5-4 and TRBJ1-2): ETGVTQSPTHLIKTRGQQVTLRCSSQSGHNTVSWYQQALGQGPQFIFQYYREEENGRGNFPPRFSGLQFPNYSSELNVNALELDDSALYLCASSLGQGANYGYTFGSGTRLTVV.

This clone has a single count. V is TRBV18 and J is TRBJ1-4, with D unclear. V was cut by 3 bases and J by 11 bases, with 13 bases left in between. The CDR3 runs 13 residues. The germline CDR1 and CDR2 sequences are KGHSH and LQKENI. CDR3 DNA: TGTGCCAGCTCACCGCTAAGTCAACCGAAACTGTTTTTT. Translating it yields CASSPLSQPKLFF.

The rearrangement links TRBV30 to TRBJ1-1; D may be TRBD1 (5 bases). CDR1 is GTSNPN, CDR2 SVGIG, per germline (reference sequence). The CDR3 sequence is 12 residues long. V lost 4 bases to trimming and J lost 12 bases, with 18 bases between them. CDR3 in DNA: TGTGCCTGGAAATACGACCGTGCAGGGTCTTTCTTT. This codes for CAWKYDRAGSFF.

V usage is TRBV27 and J usage is TRBJ1-3; no definite D call. Germline-derived CDR1 and CDR2 are MNHEY and SMNVEV (reference sequence). This CDR3 has 17 residues. V dropped 4 bases and J dropped 4 bases, with 20 bases sitting between them. The CDR3 loop reads CASSSRTVAAEGNTIYF. For the CDR3, the DNA is TGTGCCAGCAGTTCGCGGACTGTCGCAGCCGAGGGAAACACCATATATTTT.

V and J are TRBV7-2 and TRBJ2-5; perhaps TRBD2 as D (6 bases). Germline assignment: CDR1 SGHTA and CDR2 FQGNSA. With 5 bases removed from V and 5 bases from J, the gap between germline ends came to 18 bases. The CDR3 extends over 15 amino acids. In DNA form, the CDR3 reads TGTGCCAGCAGCGCCCTCAAGGGGCTAGCGGAGACCCAGTACTTC. Amino acids: CASSALKGLAETQYF.

This chain joins TRBV6-6 and TRBJ2-1; 8 bases fit TRBD2. V shed 3 bases and J 4 bases; nucleotides not matched to a gene: 5. Germline assignment: CDR1 MNHNY and CDR2 SVGAGI (reference sequence). CDR3 length equals 15 residues. The CDR3 region is CASSYSSGDYNEQFF. The CDR3 DNA reads as TGTGCCAGCAGTTATAGTAGCGGGGATTACAATGAGCAGTTCTTC.

This clone was detected only a few times. The chain employs TRBV11-2 and TRBJ2-5; 8 bases map to TRBD2. With V trimmed by 2 bases and J by 4 bases, 3 bases remained unmatched. This CDR3 region has 14 residues. The germline V gene has CDR1 SGHAT and CDR2 FQNNGV. DNA of the CDR3: TGTGCCAGCAGCTTAAGCGGGGGACGAGAGACCCAGTACTTC. Its translation: CASSLSGGRETQYF. Using reference TRBV11-2 and TRBJ2-5 for the parts outside the CDR3, the full variable domain is EAGVAQSPRYKIIEKRQSVAFWCNPISGHATLYWYQQILGQGPKLLIQFQNNGVVDDSQLPKDRFSAERLKGVDSTLKIQPAKLEDSAVYLCASSLSGGRETQYFGPGTRLLVL.

The rearrangement uses TRBV6-5 and TRBJ2-5; no clear D. Trimming removed 5 bases at V and 5 bases at J, with 6 bases between. This CDR3 has 11 residues. The germline V gene encodes CDR1 MNHEY and CDR2 SVGAGI. The CDR3, as DNA: TGTGCCAGCAGTACCGGGGAGACCCAGTACTTC. It codes for CASSTGETQYF.